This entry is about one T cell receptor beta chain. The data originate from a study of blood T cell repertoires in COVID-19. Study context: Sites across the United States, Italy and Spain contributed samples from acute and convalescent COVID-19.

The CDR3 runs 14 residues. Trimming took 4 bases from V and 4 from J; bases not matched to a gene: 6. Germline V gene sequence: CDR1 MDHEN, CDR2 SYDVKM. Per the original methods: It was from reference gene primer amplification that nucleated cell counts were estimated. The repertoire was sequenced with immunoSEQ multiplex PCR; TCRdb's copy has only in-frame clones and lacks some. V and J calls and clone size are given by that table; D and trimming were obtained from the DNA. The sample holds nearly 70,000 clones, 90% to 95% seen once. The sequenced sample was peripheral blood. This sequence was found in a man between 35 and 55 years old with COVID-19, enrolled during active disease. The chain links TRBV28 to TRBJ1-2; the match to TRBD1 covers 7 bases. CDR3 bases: TGTGCCAGCAGTTCGATAGGGACAGCCTATGGCTACACCTTC. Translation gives CASSSIGTAYGYTF.